This T cell receptor (beta chain) stems from a study of tumor and adjacent non-tumor tissue in lung cancer. The overall study: About 4.17 million productive TCRbeta reads were obtained per sample on average.

This clonotype has a handful of counts. Antigen: not known. The germline gene is not matched at one end of the junction; a read error may be the cause. TCRbeta libraries were built with three rounds of nested PCR, modified from ARM-PCR. A single record per CDR3 protein comes from TCRdb applying MiXCR to the multiplex PCR reads. The sample records about 44,000 distinct CDR3 sequences, more than 60% being singletons. Study-wide results and caveats: Patients with more diverse tumor TCRs had worse survival. In normal lung, the top 100 clones were significantly more dominant than in tumor. Compared with tumor, normal lung showed significantly lower TCR diversity.

This CDR3 region has 16 residues. Germline CDR1 reads MNHEY; CDR2 reads SVGEGT. No cell sorting was done before RNA was extracted from the tissue. More than 3 cm separated this lung sample from the edge of the tumor. Sequencing was done on a sample of distant non-tumor lung tissue. This receptor was obtained from a woman aged 40 to 49 with non-small cell lung cancer. The chain carries TRBV6-2 or TRBV6-3 and TRBJ2-7, with 9 bases lining up with TRBD2. The CDR3 bases are TGTGCCAGCAGGCTAGGTAGCGGGGGCGCCGCCTACGGGCAGTACTTC. Amino acid sequence: CASRLGSGGAAYGQYF.